These 18 T cell receptor beta chains originate from one sample sequenced in a study of blood T cell repertoires in COVID-19. Assay used: immunoSEQ multiplex PCR; TCRdb lists only in-frame clones, some missing. The data contain over 85,000 clones, 87% of them singletons. Sample: peripheral blood. The receptors derive from a human donor in a cohort sampled during active COVID-19.

This clone was seen only a few times. This chain links TRBV5-1 with TRBJ1-2; a weak D match, TRBD1 (6 bases). The CDR3 has 13 amino acids. Germline V gives CDR1 SGHRS, CDR2 YFSETQ. V was clipped by 3 bases and J by 8 bases, with 14 bases between them. The CDR3 loop reads CASSSAAGAGYTF. The CDR3 bases are TGCGCCAGCAGCTCGGCGGCAGGGGCGGGCTACACCTTC.

The genes are TRBV18 and TRBJ2-5; D might be TRBD1 (6 bases). Germline lookup yields CDR1 KGHSH and CDR2 LQKENI. The ends were cut back, 3 bases at V and 4 bases at J, with 12 bases in the middle. The CDR3 totals 14 residues. CDR3 nucleotide sequence: TGTGCCAGCTCACCCGGACAGCCACCAGAGACCCAGTACTTC. Translating gives CASSPGQPPETQYF.

This chain links TRBV30 with TRBJ2-1; no definite D call. In germline, CDR1 is GTSNPN, CDR2 SVGIG (reference sequence). Trimming took 5 bases from V and 1 from J, leaving 6 bases between them. This CDR3 has 12 amino acids. DNA of the CDR3: TGTGCCTGGGCGCGGTCCTACAATGAGCAGTTCTTC. The encoded protein is CAWARSYNEQFF.

The V gene is TRBV5-1, the J gene TRBJ1-1, with 9 nucleotides matching TRBD1. V gave up 4 bases and J gave up 6 bases; unmatched junction bases: 4. The CDR3 runs 13 residues. Germline-derived CDR1 and CDR2 are SGHRS and YFSETQ. CDR3 sequence: CASSHRGLSEAFF. The CDR3 bases are TGCGCCAGCAGCCACAGGGGGCTTTCTGAAGCTTTCTTT.

This chain links TRBV5-1 with TRBJ1-5; TRBD1 matches at 7 bases. V lost 4 bases to trimming and J lost 1 base; unmatched junction nucleotides: 2. CDR1 is SGHRS, CDR2 YFSETQ, per germline. The CDR3 is made up of 14 amino acids. Here the CDR3 reads CASSLGQSNQPQHF. The CDR3 region has the DNA TGCGCCAGCAGCCTGGGACAGAGCAATCAGCCCCAGCATTTT.

The chain joins TRBV7-2 to TRBJ2-1; TRBD2 agrees at 11 bases. Losses at the gene ends were 5 bases for V and 7 bases for J; bases not matched to a gene: 10. This CDR3 spans 16 amino acids. From germline, CDR1 is SGHTA and CDR2 FQGNSA. The chain's CDR3 is CASSTRVAGGWNEQFF. In nucleotides, the CDR3 is TGTGCCAGCAGCACCCGGGTAGCGGGAGGGTGGAATGAGCAGTTCTTC.

The chain combines TRBV7-3 with TRBJ2-7; 8 nucleotides agree with TRBD2. Trimming cost V 8 bases and J 6 bases; bases outside gene matches: 15. The CDR3 sequence is 15 residues long. The V gene's germline CDR1 is SGHTA and CDR2 FQGTGA. The CDR3 reads CASALGRLGTSEQYF. CDR3 nucleotide sequence: TGTGCCAGCGCCCTGGGGAGGTTAGGGACTAGCGAGCAGTACTTC.

V is TRBV10-3 and J is TRBJ1-1; D is unresolved. The CDR3 is 15 residues long. V lost 3 bases, J lost 4 bases, and 15 bases lay in between. The V gene's germline CDR1 is ENHRY and CDR2 SYGVKD. CDR3 amino acids: CAISEAGPGATEAFF. The DNA of the CDR3 is TGTGCCATCAGTGAAGCGGGTCCCGGAGCCACTGAAGCTTTCTTT.

This chain connects TRBV10-2 to TRBJ2-3, with 7 nucleotides matching TRBD1. This CDR3 has 14 amino acids. CDR1 and CDR2 (germline): WSHSY, SAAADI. Trimming took 8 bases from V and 0 from J; bases not matched to a gene: 5. CDR3 DNA sequence: TGCGCCAGCGGACGGACAGGTAGCACAGATACGCAGTATTTT. Protein product: CASGRTGSTDTQYF.

This rearrangement joins TRBV11-2 to TRBJ2-7; D possibly corresponds to TRBD2 (5 bases). The V and J ends lost 5 bases and 5 bases respectively, with 16 bases between them. Germline V gene sequence: CDR1 SGHAT, CDR2 FQNNGV. CDR3 length: 14 residues. CDR3 in DNA: TGTGCCAGCAGCCCCGGGATTTCAGGAAACGAGCAGTACTTC. It is translated as CASSPGISGNEQYF.

The rearrangement uses TRBV9 and TRBJ2-7; 7 nucleotides line up with TRBD1. The V and J ends lost 0 bases and 2 bases, in that order; junction bases with no gene match: 5. The CDR3 spans 15 residues. The germline gives CDR1 SGDLS, CDR2 YYNGEE. The DNA of the CDR3 is TGTGCCAGCAGCGTAGGCCGGGACAGAGCCTACGAGCAGTACTTC. It is translated as CASSVGRDRAYEQYF.

The chain recombines TRBV7-8 with TRBJ1-5; the D gene is possibly TRBD1 (6 bases). With 2 bases removed from V and 0 bases from J, the gap between germline ends came to 11 bases. There are 16 residues in the CDR3. Germline V gene sequence: CDR1 SGHVS, CDR2 FQNEAQ. The CDR3 nucleotides read TGTGCCAGCAGCTTAAGGGCAGGGGATAGCAATCAGCCCCAGCATTTT. Amino acid sequence: CASSLRAGDSNQPQHF.

The J gene is TRBJ2-7, the V gene TRBV4-1; 7 bases match TRBD1. This CDR3 region has 15 residues. Trimming removed 2 bases from V and 0 bases from J; junction bases left unmatched: 4. Germline CDR1 is MGHRA and CDR2 is YSYEKL. The CDR3 DNA is TGCGCCAGCAGCCAAACGGGACAGAGCTCCTACGAGCAGTACTTC. It is translated as CASSQTGQSSYEQYF.

The genes are TRBV24-1 and TRBJ1-1; TRBD1 is a possible D gene (5 bases). V lost 5 bases to trimming and J lost 6 bases, with 12 bases between them. Germline CDR1 KGHDR, CDR2 SFDVKD. The CDR3 sequence is 13 residues long. The CDR3, as DNA: TGTGCCACCAGTGGGGGGGGGAGCGCTGAAGCTTTCTTT. Its translation is CATSGGGSAEAFF.

V is TRBV5-1 and J is TRBJ2-3, with D perhaps matching TRBD1 (5 bases). V gave up 0 bases and J gave up 2 bases, with 10 bases separating them. CDR1 is SGHRS and CDR2 is YFSETQ in the germline V gene. The CDR3 sequence is 15 residues long. The CDR3: CASSLEGGHTDTQYF. CDR3 DNA sequence: TGCGCCAGCAGCTTGGAGGGCGGACACACAGATACGCAGTATTTT.

This clone came up once. The V gene is TRBV30, the J gene TRBJ2-3; D is possibly TRBD2 (5 bases). Germline assignment: CDR1 GTSNPN and CDR2 SVGIG (reference sequence). V dropped 2 bases and J dropped 4 bases, with 10 bases sitting between them. The CDR3 is 13 amino acids. The CDR3 DNA follows: TGTGCCTGGAGTAGCGGAGCGGCAGATACGCAGTATTTT. Translating it yields CAWSSGAADTQYF.

The chain employs TRBV10-3 and TRBJ2-1, with 11 bases matching TRBD2. V was pared by 9 bases and J by 5 bases, with 12 bases of the junction left unmatched. This CDR3 is built from 16 residues. CDR1 is ENHRY and CDR2 is SYGVKD in the germline V gene. DNA of the CDR3: TGTGCCATTACACGCGAACTAGCGGGAGTCGACAATGAGCAGTTCTTC. Protein: CAITRELAGVDNEQFF.

CDR3 in amino acids: CASSPAGTSYEQYF. CDR3 in DNA: TGCGCCAGCAGCCCCGCCGGGACTTCCTACGAGCAGTACTTC. This chain connects TRBV4-1 to TRBJ2-7; D may be TRBD2 (6 bases). In germline, CDR1 is MGHRA, CDR2 YSYEKL. V lost 4 bases and J 1 base, leaving 11 bases between the germline ends. The CDR3 runs to 14 residues.